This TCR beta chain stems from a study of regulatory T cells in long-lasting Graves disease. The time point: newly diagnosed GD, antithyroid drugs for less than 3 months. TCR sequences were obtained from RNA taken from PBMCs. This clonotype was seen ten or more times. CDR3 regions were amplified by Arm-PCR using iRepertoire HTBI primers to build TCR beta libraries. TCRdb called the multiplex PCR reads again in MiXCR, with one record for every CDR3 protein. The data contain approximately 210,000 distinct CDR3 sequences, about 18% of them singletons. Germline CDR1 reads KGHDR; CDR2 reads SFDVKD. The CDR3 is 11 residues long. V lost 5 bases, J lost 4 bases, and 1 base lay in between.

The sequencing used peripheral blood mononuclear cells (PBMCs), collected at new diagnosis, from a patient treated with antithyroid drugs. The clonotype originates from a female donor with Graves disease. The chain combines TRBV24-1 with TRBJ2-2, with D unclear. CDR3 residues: CATSATGELFF. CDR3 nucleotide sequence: TGTGCCACCAGTGCCACCGGGGAGCTGTTTTTT.